A selection of T cell receptor beta chains follows, all from one sample in a study of spatial heterogeneity in lung cancer. TCRdb re-derived calls from the 5' RACE reads in MiXCR, one entry per CDR3 protein. The data show under 20,000 distinct CDR3 sequences, 6.2% seen once. The sequencing here drew on lung tumor tissue, taken at surgery. Receptors were obtained from a male donor with early-stage non-small cell lung cancer. Both conserved end residues are trimmed from each CDR3. The order of the fields is V gene, CDR3 protein.

TRBV6-4,ASRDTVTGELF
TRBV5-4,ASSSAYNEQF
TRBV3-1,ASSRRTTGSSYNEQF
TRBV6-5,ASSLDRDNYGYT
TRBV4-3,ASSQDSSRHYEQY
TRBV7-2,ASSLGLVDTGELF
TRBV6-2/TRBV6-3,ASSRQSLYYNEQF
TRBV2,ASMVTGTKTQY
TRBV11-2,ASSPGTGSDTQY
TRBV5-1,ASSRHPSGAGDGSYEQY